The text below deals with one TCR beta chain. This sample was taken from a study of T cells expressing NK-cell markers. Looking at the study overall: Each TCR beta repertoire originated in sorted T cells that were CD3+CD56+NKG2C+, CD3+CD56+NKG2C- or CD3+CD56-NKG2C+.

The CDR3 consists of 15 residues. Germline V gene data show CDR1 as KGHSH and CDR2 as LQKENI. UMIs were included in TCR beta cDNA generated by 5'RACE template switching. From the 5' RACE reads, TCRdb lists one entry per CDR3 protein and no DNA. This table lists 550,000 to 600,000 distinct CDR3 sequences. The TCR was taken from a man in his late teens or twenties in good health. Input material: blood T cells: a sorted CD56 or NKG2C T cell subset, CD4+ or CD8+ T cells, or bulk PBMC T cells (not recorded which). The chain combines TRBV18 with TRBJ2-1; TCRdb proposes TRBD2, but this gene call is untestable without DNA. This chain's CDR3 is CASSSRAGGVNEQFF.